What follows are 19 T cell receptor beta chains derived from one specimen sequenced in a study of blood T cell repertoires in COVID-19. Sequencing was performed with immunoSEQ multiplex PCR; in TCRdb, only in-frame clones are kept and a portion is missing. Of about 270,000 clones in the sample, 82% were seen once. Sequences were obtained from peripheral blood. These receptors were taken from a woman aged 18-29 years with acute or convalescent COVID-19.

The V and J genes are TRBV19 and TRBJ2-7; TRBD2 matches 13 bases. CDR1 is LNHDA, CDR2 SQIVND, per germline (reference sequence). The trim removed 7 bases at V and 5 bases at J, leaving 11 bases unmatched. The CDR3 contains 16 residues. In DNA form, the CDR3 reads TGTGCCAGTATCGGGACTAGCGGGAATCATGGGGACGAGCAGTACTTC. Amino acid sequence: CASIGTSGNHGDEQYF.

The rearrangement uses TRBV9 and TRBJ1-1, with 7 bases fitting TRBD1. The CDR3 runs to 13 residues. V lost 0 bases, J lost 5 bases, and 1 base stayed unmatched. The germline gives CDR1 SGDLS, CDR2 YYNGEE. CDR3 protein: CASSVEGATEAFF. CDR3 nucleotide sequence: TGTGCCAGCAGCGTAGAGGGGGCGACTGAAGCTTTCTTT.

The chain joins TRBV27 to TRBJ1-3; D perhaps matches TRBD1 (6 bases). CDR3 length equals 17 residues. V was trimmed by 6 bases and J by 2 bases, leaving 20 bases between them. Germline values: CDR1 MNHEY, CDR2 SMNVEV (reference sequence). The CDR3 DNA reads TGTGCCAGCAGCCCAAGACAACAGGGTACGGCTGGAAACACCATATATTTT. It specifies CASSPRQQGTAGNTIYF.

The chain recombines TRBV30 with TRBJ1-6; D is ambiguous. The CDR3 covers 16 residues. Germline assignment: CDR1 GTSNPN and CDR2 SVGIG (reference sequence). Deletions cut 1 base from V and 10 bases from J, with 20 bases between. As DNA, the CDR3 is TGTGCCTGGAGTGGAATTACGGCTAGAGCGGGGTCACCCCTCCACTTT. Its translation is CAWSGITARAGSPLHF.

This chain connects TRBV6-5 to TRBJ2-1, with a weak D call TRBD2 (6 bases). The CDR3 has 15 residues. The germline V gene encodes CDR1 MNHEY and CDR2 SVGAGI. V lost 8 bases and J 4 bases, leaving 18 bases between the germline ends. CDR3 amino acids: CASSGETGAYNEQFF. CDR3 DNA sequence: TGTGCCAGCTCAGGTGAAACGGGAGCGTACAATGAGCAGTTCTTC.

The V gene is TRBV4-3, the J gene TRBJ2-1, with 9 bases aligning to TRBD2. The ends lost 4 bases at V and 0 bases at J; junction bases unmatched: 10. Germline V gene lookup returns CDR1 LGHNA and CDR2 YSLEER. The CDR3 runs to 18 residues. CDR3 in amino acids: CASSLVPLSGSSYNEQFF. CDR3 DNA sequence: TGCGCCAGCAGCCTTGTTCCCCTTAGCGGGAGCTCCTACAATGAGCAGTTCTTC.

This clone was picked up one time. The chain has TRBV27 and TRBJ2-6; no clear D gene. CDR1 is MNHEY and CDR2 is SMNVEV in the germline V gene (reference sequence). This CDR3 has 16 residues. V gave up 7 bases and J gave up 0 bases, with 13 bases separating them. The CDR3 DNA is TGTGCCAGCACCACCAGGATCACCTCTGGGGCCAACGTCCTGACTTTC. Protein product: CASTTRITSGANVLTF.

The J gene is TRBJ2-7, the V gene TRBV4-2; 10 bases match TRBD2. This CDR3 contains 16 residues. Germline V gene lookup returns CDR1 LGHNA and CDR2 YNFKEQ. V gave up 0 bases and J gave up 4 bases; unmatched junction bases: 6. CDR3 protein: CASSQDSSGSRYEQYF. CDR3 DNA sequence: TGTGCCAGCAGCCAAGATTCTAGCGGGAGTAGGTACGAGCAGTACTTC.

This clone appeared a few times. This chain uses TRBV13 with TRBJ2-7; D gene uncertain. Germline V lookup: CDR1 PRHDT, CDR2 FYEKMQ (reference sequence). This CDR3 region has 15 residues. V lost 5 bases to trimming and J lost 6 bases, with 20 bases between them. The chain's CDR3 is CASSAVPGAIGEQYF. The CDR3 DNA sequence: TGTGCCAGCAGCGCGGTCCCCGGAGCAATCGGCGAGCAGTACTTC.

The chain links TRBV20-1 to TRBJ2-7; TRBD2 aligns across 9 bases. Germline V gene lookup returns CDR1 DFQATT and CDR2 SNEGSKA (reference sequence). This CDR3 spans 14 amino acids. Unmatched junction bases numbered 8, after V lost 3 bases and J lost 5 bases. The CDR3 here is CSASLPSGIHEQYF. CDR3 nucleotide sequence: TGCAGTGCTAGTCTCCCTAGCGGGATCCACGAGCAGTACTTC.

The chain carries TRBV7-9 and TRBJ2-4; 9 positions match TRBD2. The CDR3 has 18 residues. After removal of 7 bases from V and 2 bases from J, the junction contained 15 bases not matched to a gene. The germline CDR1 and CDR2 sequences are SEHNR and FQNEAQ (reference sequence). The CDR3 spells CASTSAAGGRATKNIQYF. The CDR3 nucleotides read TGTGCCAGCACCTCTGCTGCGGGAGGGCGGGCTACCAAAAACATTCAGTACTTC.

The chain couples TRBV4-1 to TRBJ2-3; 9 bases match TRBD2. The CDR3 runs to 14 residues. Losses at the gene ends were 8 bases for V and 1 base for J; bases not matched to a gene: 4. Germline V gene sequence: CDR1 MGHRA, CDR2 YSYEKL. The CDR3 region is CASQRGGGTDTQYF. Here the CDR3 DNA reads TGCGCCAGCCAACGCGGGGGGGGCACAGATACGCAGTATTTT.

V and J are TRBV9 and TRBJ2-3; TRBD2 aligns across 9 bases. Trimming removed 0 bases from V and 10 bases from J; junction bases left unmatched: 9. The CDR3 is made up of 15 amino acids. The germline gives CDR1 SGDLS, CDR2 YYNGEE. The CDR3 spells CASSVEGGRAAPQYF. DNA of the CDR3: TGTGCCAGCAGCGTAGAGGGCGGGAGGGCCGCACCGCAGTATTTT.

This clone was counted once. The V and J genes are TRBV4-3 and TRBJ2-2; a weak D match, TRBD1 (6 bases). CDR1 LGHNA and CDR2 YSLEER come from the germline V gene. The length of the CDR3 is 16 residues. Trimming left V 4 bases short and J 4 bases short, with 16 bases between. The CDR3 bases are TGCGCCAGCAGCCGAGGAACAGGGCTGGGCACCGGGGAGCTGTTTTTT. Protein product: CASSRGTGLGTGELFF.

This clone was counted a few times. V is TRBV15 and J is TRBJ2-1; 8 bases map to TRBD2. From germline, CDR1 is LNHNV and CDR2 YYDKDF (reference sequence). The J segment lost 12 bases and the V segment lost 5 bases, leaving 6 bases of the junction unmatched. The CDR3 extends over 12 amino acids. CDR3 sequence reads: CATSSTSAWQFF. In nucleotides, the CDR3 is TGTGCCACCAGCTCGACTAGCGCTTGGCAGTTCTTC.

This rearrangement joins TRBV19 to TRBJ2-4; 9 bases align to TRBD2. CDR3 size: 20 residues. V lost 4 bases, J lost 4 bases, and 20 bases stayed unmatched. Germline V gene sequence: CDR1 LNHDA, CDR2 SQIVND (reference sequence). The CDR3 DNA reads TGTGCCAGTAGTACCCCAGGAGGTAGGGAAGCGGGAGGCCTAAAAAACATTCAGTACTTC. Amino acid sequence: CASSTPGGREAGGLKNIQYF.

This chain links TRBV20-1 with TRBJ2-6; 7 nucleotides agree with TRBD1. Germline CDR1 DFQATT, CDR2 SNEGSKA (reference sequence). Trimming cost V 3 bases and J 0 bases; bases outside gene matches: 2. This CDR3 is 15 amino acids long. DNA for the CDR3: TGCAGTGCTAGTACAGGGGCCTCTGGGGCCAACGTCCTGACTTTC. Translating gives CSASTGASGANVLTF.

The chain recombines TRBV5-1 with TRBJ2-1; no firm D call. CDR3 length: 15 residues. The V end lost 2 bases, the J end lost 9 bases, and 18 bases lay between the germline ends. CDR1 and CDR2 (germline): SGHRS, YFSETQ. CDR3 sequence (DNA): TGCGCCAGCAGCTTCGACTCACCAACACAACGTGAGCAGTTCTTC. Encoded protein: CASSFDSPTQREQFF.

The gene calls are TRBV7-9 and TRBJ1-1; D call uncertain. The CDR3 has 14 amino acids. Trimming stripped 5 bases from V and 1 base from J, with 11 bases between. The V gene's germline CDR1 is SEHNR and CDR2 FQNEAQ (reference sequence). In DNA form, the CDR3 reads TGTGCCAGCAGCCCACGTAGAGAGAACACTGAAGCTTTCTTT. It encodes CASSPRRENTEAFF.